This T cell receptor beta chain emerged from a study of response to subunit inactivated influenza vaccine (dated by TCRdb to about 2018). At the level of the whole study: The study used deep quantitative T cell receptor repertoire profiling to track responses to a trivalent subunit inactivated influenza vaccine. Paper-wide results and their limitations: The authors proposed that each seasonal influenza vaccination may bring in only a limited number of new T cells.

This clonotype came up many times. Its target antigen remains unknown. Per-base quality was not reported, and no clone a single base away is much larger than it. Here V drops 4 bases and J drops 4 bases, and the junction holds 6 bases not matched to any gene. CDR1 MNHNS and CDR2 SASEGT were looked up in the germline V gene. Spanning cysteine to phenylalanine, the CDR3 consists of 16 amino acids. CDR3 DNA only is kept here, 48 bases in frame from base 1. The library relied on RT-PCR. TCRdb shows the sequencer as Illumina HiSeq 2500. TCRdb itself trimmed the public reads at Q25 with fastp, ran MiXCR and retained productive beta chains. Each record represents a unique CDR3 protein, reported with the most common genes and DNA among its rows. The sample profile shows 550,000 to 800,000 distinct CDR3 sequences; about 15% of them were found once. The ten largest clones take up 6% to 7% of the sample.

The sequence was obtained from a man aged 50-60 years who received an inactivated influenza vaccine. Donor details come from another sample of the same person, matched by shared clones. This chain joins TRBV6-1 to TRBJ2-3, with 12 central nucleotides matching TRBD2. The sequenced sample was PBMCs from blood, obtained roughly 2 weeks before vaccination. The nucleotides are TGTGCCAGCAGTGGGACTAGCGGGACCGGCGCAGATACGCAGTATTTT. This encodes CASSGTSGTGADTQYF.